This TCR beta chain appears in the sequencing data of a study of blood T cell repertoires in COVID-19. Looking at the study overall: There were acute and convalescent COVID-19 samples, and they came from the United States, Italy and Spain. PBMCs, B-cell-depleted T cells, or T cells provided the cDNA or gDNA that made up the material.

Germline-derived CDR1 and CDR2 are MNHEY and SVGAGI. Trimming removed 6 bases at V and 5 bases at J, with 13 bases between. The CDR3 runs 13 residues. Authors' processing steps: Nucleated cell counts were estimated from reference gene primer amplification. The data were produced by immunoSEQ multiplex PCR, yet TCRdb's version contains in-frame clones alone and is incomplete. Clonal size and the V and J genes are those of that table, whereas D and trimming came from the DNA. This table has about 80,000 clones, approximately 82% appearing once. The sequence was obtained from a woman in her 70s with acute or convalescent COVID-19. V and J are TRBV6-5 and TRBJ1-2; possibly TRBD1 for D (6 bases). Sample: peripheral blood. CDR3 residues: CASRVLTGYGYTF. In DNA form, the CDR3 reads TGTGCCAGCAGGGTGCTCACAGGGTATGGCTACACCTTC.